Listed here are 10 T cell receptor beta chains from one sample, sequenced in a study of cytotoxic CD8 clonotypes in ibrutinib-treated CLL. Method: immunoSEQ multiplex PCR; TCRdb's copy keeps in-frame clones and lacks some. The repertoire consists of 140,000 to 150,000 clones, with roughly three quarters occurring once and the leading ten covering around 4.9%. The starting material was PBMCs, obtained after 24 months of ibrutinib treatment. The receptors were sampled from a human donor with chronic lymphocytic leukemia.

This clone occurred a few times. In nucleotides, the CDR3 is TGTGCCTGGAGTGGAATAAGTCCCCGGGACTCTAACAATGAGCAGTTCTTC. Translating gives CAWSGISPRDSNNEQFF. The J gene is TRBJ2-1, the V gene TRBV30; D perhaps matches TRBD2 (6 bases). Trimming removed 1 base from V and 5 bases from J, with 21 bases in between. Germline V gene sequence: CDR1 GTSNPN, CDR2 SVGIG (reference sequence). The CDR3 loop spans 17 amino acids.

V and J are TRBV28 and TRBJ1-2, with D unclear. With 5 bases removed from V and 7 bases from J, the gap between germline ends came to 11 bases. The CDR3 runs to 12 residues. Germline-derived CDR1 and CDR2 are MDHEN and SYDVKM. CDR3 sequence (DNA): TGTGCCAGCAGTCTACGAGGGCTTGGCTACACCTTC. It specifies CASSLRGLGYTF.

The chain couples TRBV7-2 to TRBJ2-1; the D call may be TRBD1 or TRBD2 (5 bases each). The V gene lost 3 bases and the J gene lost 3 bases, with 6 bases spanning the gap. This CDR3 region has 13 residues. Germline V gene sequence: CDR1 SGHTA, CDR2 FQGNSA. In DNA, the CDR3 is TGTGCCAGCAGCTTTGGGGGCTACAATGAGCAGTTCTTC. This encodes CASSFGGYNEQFF. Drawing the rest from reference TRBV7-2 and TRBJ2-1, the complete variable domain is GAGVSQSPSNKVTEKGKDVELRCDPISGHTALYWYRQSLGQGLEFLIYFQGNSAPDKSGLPSDRFSAERTGGSVSTLTIQRTQQEDSAVYLCASSFGGYNEQFFGPGTRLTVL.

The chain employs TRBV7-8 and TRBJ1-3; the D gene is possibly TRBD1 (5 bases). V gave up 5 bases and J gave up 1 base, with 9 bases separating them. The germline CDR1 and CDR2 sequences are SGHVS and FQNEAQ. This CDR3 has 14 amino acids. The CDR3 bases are TGTGCCAGCAGCCGACGGGGGTCTGGAAACACCATATATTTT. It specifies CASSRRGSGNTIYF.

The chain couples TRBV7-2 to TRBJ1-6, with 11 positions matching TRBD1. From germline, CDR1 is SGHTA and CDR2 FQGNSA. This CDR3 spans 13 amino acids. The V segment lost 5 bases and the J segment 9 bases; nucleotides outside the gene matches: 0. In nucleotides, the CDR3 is TGTGCCAGCAGCGGGACAGGGGGTTCACCCCTCCACTTT. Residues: CASSGTGGSPLHF.

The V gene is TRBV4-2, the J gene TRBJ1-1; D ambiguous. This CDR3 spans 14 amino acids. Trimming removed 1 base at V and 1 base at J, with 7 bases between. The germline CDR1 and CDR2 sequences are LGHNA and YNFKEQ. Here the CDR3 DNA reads TGTGCCAGCAGCCAAGGTTCGCCGAACACTGAAGCTTTCTTT. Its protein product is CASSQGSPNTEAFF.

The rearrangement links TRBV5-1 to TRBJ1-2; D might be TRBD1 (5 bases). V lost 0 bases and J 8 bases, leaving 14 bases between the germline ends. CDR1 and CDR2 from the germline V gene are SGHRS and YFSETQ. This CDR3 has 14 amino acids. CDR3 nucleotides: TGCGCCAGCAGCTTGGGGTGGCAGGGTGAAGGCTACACCTTC. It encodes CASSLGWQGEGYTF.

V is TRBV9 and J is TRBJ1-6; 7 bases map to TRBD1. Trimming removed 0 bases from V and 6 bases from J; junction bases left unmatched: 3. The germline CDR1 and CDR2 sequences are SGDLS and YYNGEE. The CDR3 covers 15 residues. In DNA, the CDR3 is TGTGCCAGCAGCGTAGCTTCAGGGGGTAATTCACCCCTCCACTTT. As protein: CASSVASGGNSPLHF. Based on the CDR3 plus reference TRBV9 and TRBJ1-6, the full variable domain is DSGVTQTPKHLITATGQRVTLRCSPRSGDLSVYWYQQSLDQGLQFLIQYYNGEERAKGNILERFSAQQFPDLHSELNLSSLELGDSALYFCASSVASGGNSPLHFGNGTRLTVT.

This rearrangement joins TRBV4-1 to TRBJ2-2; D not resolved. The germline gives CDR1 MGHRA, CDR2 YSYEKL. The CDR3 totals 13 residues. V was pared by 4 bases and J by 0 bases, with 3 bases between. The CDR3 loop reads CASSLTNTGELFF. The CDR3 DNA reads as TGCGCCAGCAGCCTTACGAACACCGGGGAGCTGTTTTTT.

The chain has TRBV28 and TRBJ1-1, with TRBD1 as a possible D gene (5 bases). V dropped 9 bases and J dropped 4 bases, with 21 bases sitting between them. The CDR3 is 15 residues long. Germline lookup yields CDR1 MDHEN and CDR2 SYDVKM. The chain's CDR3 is CASLSPGGTSTEAFF. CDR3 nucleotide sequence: TGTGCCAGTCTCTCCCCGGGGGGGACGAGCACTGAAGCTTTCTTT.